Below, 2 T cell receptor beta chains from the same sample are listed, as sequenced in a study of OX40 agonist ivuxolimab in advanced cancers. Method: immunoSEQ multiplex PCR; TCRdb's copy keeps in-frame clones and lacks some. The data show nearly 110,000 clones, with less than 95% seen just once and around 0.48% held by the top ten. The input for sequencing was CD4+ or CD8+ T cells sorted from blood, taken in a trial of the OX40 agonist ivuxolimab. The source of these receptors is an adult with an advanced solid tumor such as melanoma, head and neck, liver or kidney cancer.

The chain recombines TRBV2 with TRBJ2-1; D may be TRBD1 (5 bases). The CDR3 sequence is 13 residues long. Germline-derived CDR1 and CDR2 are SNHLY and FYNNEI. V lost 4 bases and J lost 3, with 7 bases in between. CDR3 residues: CASSVRGYNEQFF. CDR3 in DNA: TGTGCCAGCAGTGTTAGGGGCTACAATGAGCAGTTCTTC.

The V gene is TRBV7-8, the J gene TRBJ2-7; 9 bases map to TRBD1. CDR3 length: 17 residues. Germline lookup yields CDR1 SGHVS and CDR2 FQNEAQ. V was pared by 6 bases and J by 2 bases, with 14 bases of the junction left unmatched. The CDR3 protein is CASRSSYPGTGTYEQYF. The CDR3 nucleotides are TGTGCCAGCAGGTCGAGCTACCCCGGGACAGGGACCTACGAGCAGTACTTC.